This T cell receptor beta chain was recorded in a study of blood T cell repertoires in COVID-19. Looking at the study overall: The United States, Italy and Spain were the sources of the acute and convalescent COVID-19 samples. The analysed material was cDNA or gDNA that came from T cells, B-cell-depleted T cells, or PBMCs.

Source study methods: Nucleated cell counts were estimated from reference gene primer amplification. Sequenced by immunoSEQ multiplex PCR; TCRdb stores in-frame clones only, minus some. D and trimming come from the DNA, and the V and J calls and clone size come from that table. The sample has about 160,000 clones, 85% to 95% seen once. The CDR3 extends over 13 amino acids. Germline-derived CDR1 and CDR2 are MNHEY and SVGEGT. V was pared by 1 base and J by 1 base, with 5 bases between. The specimen sequenced was peripheral blood. This clonotype was obtained from a woman in her 50s with acute or convalescent COVID-19. V and J are TRBV6-2 or TRBV6-3 and TRBJ2-7; D remains unclear. The CDR3 region is CASSYWQSYEQYF. CDR3 sequence (DNA): TGTGCCAGCAGTTACTGGCAGTCCTACGAGCAGTACTTC.